The clone carrying this T cell receptor beta chain was observed a few times. These data are taken from a study of blood T cell repertoires in COVID-19. Looking at the study overall: Samples taken during acute and convalescent COVID-19 were collected in the United States, Italy and Spain. The analysed material was cDNA or gDNA that came from T cells, B-cell-depleted T cells, or PBMCs.

Germline CDR1 reads SEHNR; CDR2 reads FQNEAQ (reference sequence). V dropped 6 bases and J dropped 4; count of bases not matched to a gene: 12. The CDR3 has 16 residues. In the study's own analysis: The authors estimated nucleated cell counts from reference gene primer amplification. Clones were sequenced by immunoSEQ multiplex PCR, and TCRdb holds only the in-frame ones, with some missing. That table supplies the V and J calls and clone size; D and trimming were determined from the DNA. The data hold over 250,000 clones, with 88% observed a single time. Sequences were obtained from peripheral blood. The sequence was obtained from a man aged 55-75 years who had recovered from COVID-19. The V call is TRBV7-9, the J call TRBJ2-5; 9 nucleotides line up with TRBD1. The CDR3 nucleotides read TGTGCCAGCAGTCAGGGACAGGGTGGCCGAGTAGAGACCCAGTACTTC. This encodes CASSQGQGGRVETQYF.